The 27 T cell receptor beta chains listed next were all sequenced from one sample in a study of T cell responses to AZD1222 COVID-19 vaccine. Some clones are missing from TCRdb's copy, which holds only in-frame ones; the method was immunoSEQ multiplex PCR. The repertoire holds about 37,000 clones, with 86% as singletons. The sequencing here drew on peripheral blood, taken 28 days after the second AZD1222 dose. These TCRs come from an adult who received the AZD1222 COVID-19 vaccine.

The V and J genes are TRBV28 and TRBJ1-3; the D is unclear. Germline V gives CDR1 MDHEN, CDR2 SYDVKM. The V end lost 6 bases, the J end lost 4 bases, and 13 bases lay between the germline ends. CDR3 length: 14 residues. CDR3 residues: CASSLVQLGNTIYF. CDR3 coding DNA: TGTGCCAGCAGCCTGGTGCAGCTGGGAAACACCATATATTTT.

This chain uses TRBV6-5 with TRBJ1-1; the match to TRBD1 covers 10 bases. Germline V gene data show CDR1 as MNHEY and CDR2 as SVGAGI. The J segment lost 11 bases and the V segment lost 6 bases, leaving 9 bases of the junction unmatched. This CDR3 spans 13 amino acids. The CDR3 protein is CASRDRGRLGAFF. The CDR3 DNA follows: TGTGCCAGCAGAGACAGGGGGCGATTGGGCGCTTTCTTT.

The chain joins TRBV30 to TRBJ1-4; D is undetermined. The CDR3 is made up of 14 amino acids. Germline CDR1 reads GTSNPN; CDR2 reads SVGIG (reference sequence). The V end was cut by 5 bases, the J end by 0 bases, with 10 bases between. CDR3 sequence: CAWARTTTNEKLFF. The CDR3 DNA reads as TGTGCCTGGGCCAGGACTACAACTAATGAAAAACTGTTTTTT.

This clone was found once. The V gene is TRBV5-1, the J gene TRBJ2-5; 12 nucleotides align to TRBD2. From germline, CDR1 is SGHRS and CDR2 YFSETQ. The V gene end was trimmed by 4 bases and the J gene end by 3 bases; junction bases not matched to a gene: 4. This CDR3 has 15 residues. The DNA of the CDR3 is TGCGCCAGCAGCCCGACTAGCGGGAGTAAAGAGACCCAGTACTTC. Translated: CASSPTSGSKETQYF.

The chain employs TRBV6-2 or TRBV6-3 and TRBJ1-1; the D is unclear. The CDR3 totals 14 residues. Between the trimmed V and J ends, which lost 6 bases and 9 bases, there was a span of 20 bases. In germline, CDR1 is MNHEY, CDR2 SVGEGT. In DNA form, the CDR3 reads TGTGCCAGCAGCCCCGGCAGCGAAACCGGAAAAGCTTTCTTT. It translates to CASSPGSETGKAFF.

The chain's CDR3 is CASSQGTSGVYEQYF. CDR3 nucleotide sequence: TGCGCCAGCAGCCAGGGGACTAGCGGGGTTTACGAGCAGTACTTC. The chain recombines TRBV5-1 with TRBJ2-7; TRBD2 matches 13 bases. The CDR3 covers 15 residues. Germline CDR1 reads SGHRS; CDR2 reads YFSETQ. The V and J ends lost 4 bases and 4 bases, in that order; junction bases with no gene match: 5.

This chain connects TRBV18 to TRBJ2-5; D is perhaps TRBD1 (5 bases). V gave up 4 bases and J gave up 9 bases, with 18 bases separating them. Germline V gene sequence: CDR1 KGHSH, CDR2 LQKENI. The CDR3 loop spans 14 amino acids. CDR3 sequence (DNA): TGTGCCAGCTCACTATCCGGCCAGGGAAGGCCCCAGTACTTC. Encoded protein: CASSLSGQGRPQYF.

The sample holds a few counts of this clone. The chain is built from TRBV4-2 and TRBJ2-7, with D perhaps matching TRBD2 (5 bases). In germline, CDR1 is LGHNA, CDR2 YNFKEQ. This CDR3 region has 12 residues. Trimming removed 4 bases from V and 3 bases from J, with 7 bases in between. The CDR3 DNA reads TGTGCCAGCAGCCCCGAGGGCTACGAGCAGTACTTC. This gives the protein CASSPEGYEQYF.

The chain's CDR3 is CASRGTGGVYEQYF. CDR3 coding DNA: TGTGCCAGTAGAGGGACAGGGGGAGTCTACGAGCAGTACTTC. The chain has TRBV19 and TRBJ2-7; TRBD1 matches 11 bases. Germline CDR1 and CDR2: LNHDA and SQIVND (reference sequence). Germline trimming cut 6 bases from V and 3 bases from J; bases unmatched to any gene: 4. The CDR3 spans 14 residues.

This clone was recorded once. The J gene is TRBJ2-6, the V gene TRBV6-5; no clear D gene. The V end was cut by 6 bases, the J end by 4 bases, with 7 bases between. In germline, CDR1 is MNHEY, CDR2 SVGAGI. The CDR3 is made up of 13 amino acids. The CDR3 sequence is CASRAPGANVLTF. The CDR3 coding sequence is TGTGCCAGCAGGGCCCCCGGGGCCAACGTCCTGACTTTC.

This chain links TRBV12-3 or TRBV12-4 with TRBJ2-3, with no clear D. The CDR3 loop spans 12 amino acids. Trimming removed 6 bases from V and 8 bases from J, with 12 bases in between. Written as DNA, the CDR3 is TGTGCCAGCAGCCCTTGGGGAAGTACGCAGTATTTT. Encoded protein: CASSPWGSTQYF.

The chain uses TRBV18 and TRBJ2-7; tentatively, D is TRBD1 or TRBD2 (7 bases each). This CDR3 has 15 residues. V lost 5 bases and J lost 3, with 17 bases in between. Germline V gives CDR1 KGHSH, CDR2 LQKENI. The CDR3 spells CASSGEGQKRYEQYF. In DNA, the CDR3 is TGTGCCAGCTCAGGGGAGGGACAGAAACGCTACGAGCAGTACTTC.

The V gene is TRBV6-5, the J gene TRBJ2-4, with D perhaps matching TRBD1 (6 bases). The V and J ends lost 6 bases and 8 bases respectively, with 20 bases between them. This CDR3 comprises 15 residues. Germline V gene sequence: CDR1 MNHEY, CDR2 SVGAGI. In DNA form, the CDR3 reads TGTGCCAGCAGCCCCCGACAGGCCCTCGGGGACATTCAGTACTTC. Protein: CASSPRQALGDIQYF.

J is TRBJ2-2 and V is TRBV7-3; 8 bases are a match to TRBD1. CDR3 size: 16 residues. CDR1 and CDR2 from the germline V gene are SGHTA and FQGTGA. V trimming: 4 bases; J trimming: 0 bases; junction bases outside the gene matches: 4. The CDR3 region is CASSSSGGPNTGELFF. DNA of the CDR3: TGTGCCAGCAGCTCATCAGGGGGCCCGAACACCGGGGAGCTGTTTTTT.

This clone was observed a single time. This chain links TRBV5-1 with TRBJ1-2; D not certain. CDR1 and CDR2 (germline): SGHRS, YFSETQ. CDR3 size: 14 residues. The ends were cut back, 0 bases at V and 3 bases at J, with 9 bases in the middle. As DNA, the CDR3 is TGCGCCAGCAGCTTGGCTGCAGATTACTATGGCTACACCTTC. Amino acid sequence: CASSLAADYYGYTF.

The genes are TRBV7-6 and TRBJ2-7, with TRBD2 matching over 10 bases. Unmatched junction bases numbered 12, after V lost 1 base and J lost 6 bases. CDR1 and CDR2 from the germline V gene are SGHVS and FNYEAQ. This CDR3 region has 17 residues. For the CDR3, the DNA is TGTGCCAGCAGCTTAGGGGTTGCTAGCGGGGGCCAAGGCGAGCAGTACTTC. Protein: CASSLGVASGGQGEQYF.

This clone was seen only a few times. This chain connects TRBV28 to TRBJ1-4, with 8 bases that match TRBD1. There are 15 residues in the CDR3. Germline V gives CDR1 MDHEN, CDR2 SYDVKM. The V and J ends lost 5 bases and 7 bases, in that order; junction bases with no gene match: 9. For the CDR3, the DNA is TGTGCCAGCAGTGCCGGGTGGACAGGGAGTGAAAAACTGTTTTTT. Protein: CASSAGWTGSEKLFF.

This clone was counted a few times. V and J are TRBV7-9 and TRBJ2-1; 10 bases are shared with TRBD2. Germline CDR1 and CDR2: SEHNR and FQNEAQ (reference sequence). J lost 4 bases, V lost 6 bases, and 6 bases had no gene match. The CDR3 extends over 15 amino acids. DNA of the CDR3: TGTGCCAGCAGTTCACTAGCGGGAACGTACAATGAGCAGTTCTTC. It codes for CASSSLAGTYNEQFF. Complete variable domain (other parts from reference TRBV7-9 and TRBJ2-1): DTGVSQNPRHKITKRGQNVTFRCDPISEHNRLYWYRQTLGQGPEFLTYFQNEAQLEKSRLLSDRFSAERPKGSFSTLEIQRTEQGDSAMYLCASSSLAGTYNEQFFGPGTRLTVL.

V usage is TRBV30 and J usage is TRBJ1-2, with 9 bases identical to TRBD1. Trimming removed 1 base from V and 5 bases from J; junction bases left unmatched: 2. The CDR3 has 13 amino acids. CDR1 and CDR2 from the germline V gene are GTSNPN and SVGIG (reference sequence). CDR3 sequence reads: CAWSAGTGYGYTF. The CDR3 DNA sequence: TGTGCCTGGAGTGCCGGGACAGGGTATGGCTACACCTTC.

The gene calls are TRBV3-1 (or the pseudogene TRBV3-2) and TRBJ2-7; 7 positions match TRBD1. V lost 4 bases to trimming and J lost 5 bases; unmatched junction nucleotides: 8. This CDR3 has 14 residues. CDR1 and CDR2 from the germline V gene are LGHDT and YNNKEL (reference sequence). The CDR3 protein is CASSLLQGSNEQYF. The CDR3 DNA reads TGTGCCAGCAGCCTCCTACAGGGGAGCAACGAGCAGTACTTC.

This chain uses TRBV3-1 (or the pseudogene TRBV3-2) with TRBJ2-1; 7 bases fit TRBD1. Per the germline V gene, CDR1 is LGHDT and CDR2 is YNNKEL (reference sequence). J lost 4 bases, V lost 0 bases, and 12 bases had no gene match. This CDR3 has 18 amino acids. Here the CDR3 reads CASSQDPPGTASYNEQFF. In DNA form, the CDR3 reads TGTGCCAGCAGCCAAGATCCCCCCGGGACAGCTAGTTACAATGAGCAGTTCTTC.

The J gene is TRBJ1-1, the V gene TRBV6-1, with no clear D. V lost 3 bases and J 4 bases, leaving 6 bases between the germline ends. The germline CDR1 and CDR2 sequences are MNHNS and SASEGT. The CDR3 runs to 12 residues. The CDR3 protein is CASSDVGTEAFF. The CDR3 nucleotides are TGTGCCAGCAGTGATGTCGGCACTGAAGCTTTCTTT.

This clone was observed once. The chain recombines TRBV19 with TRBJ1-2, with 7 bases that match TRBD1. Germline-derived CDR1 and CDR2 are LNHDA and SQIVND (reference sequence). J was trimmed by 4 bases and V by 1 base; bases with no gene match: 6. The CDR3 totals 15 residues. CDR3 nucleotides: TGTGCCAGTAGTATAGGGTGGGACAGCGGCTATGGCTACACCTTC. Protein sequence: CASSIGWDSGYGYTF. Drawing the rest from reference TRBV19 and TRBJ1-2, the complete variable domain is DGGITQSPKYLFRKEGQNVTLSCEQNLNHDAMYWYRQDPGQGLRLIYYSQIVNDFQKGDIAEGYSVSREKKESFPLTVTSAQKNPTAFYLCASSIGWDSGYGYTFGSGTRLTVV.

The V and J genes are TRBV14 and TRBJ2-5; 8 nucleotides align to TRBD2. The CDR3 loop spans 15 amino acids. Trimming cost V 3 bases and J 1 base; bases outside gene matches: 4. CDR1 and CDR2 from the germline V gene are SGHDN and FVKESK. The CDR3, as DNA: TGTGCCAGCAGCCAGGCTAGCGGGTCCCAAGAGACCCAGTACTTC. This gives the protein CASSQASGSQETQYF.

J is TRBJ2-7 and V is TRBV15; 7 bases agree with TRBD1. CDR3 length equals 16 residues. With V trimmed by 0 bases and J by 1 base, 6 bases remained unmatched. Looked up from germline, CDR1 is LNHNV and CDR2 is YYDKDF (reference sequence). The CDR3 DNA follows: TGTGCCACCAGCAGAGAAATGGCAGGGGGTTCCTACGAGCAGTACTTC. As protein: CATSREMAGGSYEQYF. The full variable domain, rest sourced from reference TRBV15 and TRBJ2-7, is DAMVIQNPRYQVTQFGKPVTLSCSQTLNHNVMYWYQQKSSQAPKLLFHYYDKDFNNEADTPDNFQSRRPNTSFCFLDIRSPGLGDTAMYLCATSREMAGGSYEQYFGPGTRLTVT.

As DNA, the CDR3 is TGTGCCAGCAAGGGGACAGGGGTTTATGAGCAGTTCTTC. Translation: CASKGTGVYEQFF. This rearrangement joins TRBV7-9 to TRBJ2-1; 10 bases match TRBD1. This CDR3 contains 13 residues. The V gene end was trimmed by 7 bases and the J gene end by 8 bases; junction bases not matched to a gene: 5. Per the germline V gene, CDR1 is SEHNR and CDR2 is FQNEAQ (reference sequence).

The chain combines TRBV7-9 with TRBJ1-3, with 7 bases aligning to TRBD1. Germline V lookup: CDR1 SEHNR, CDR2 FQNEAQ (reference sequence). V gave up 4 bases and J gave up 0 bases; unmatched junction bases: 3. The CDR3 is 15 residues long. The CDR3 loop reads CASSSQGSSGNTIYF. Here the CDR3 DNA reads TGTGCCAGCAGCTCACAGGGGAGCTCTGGAAACACCATATATTTT.